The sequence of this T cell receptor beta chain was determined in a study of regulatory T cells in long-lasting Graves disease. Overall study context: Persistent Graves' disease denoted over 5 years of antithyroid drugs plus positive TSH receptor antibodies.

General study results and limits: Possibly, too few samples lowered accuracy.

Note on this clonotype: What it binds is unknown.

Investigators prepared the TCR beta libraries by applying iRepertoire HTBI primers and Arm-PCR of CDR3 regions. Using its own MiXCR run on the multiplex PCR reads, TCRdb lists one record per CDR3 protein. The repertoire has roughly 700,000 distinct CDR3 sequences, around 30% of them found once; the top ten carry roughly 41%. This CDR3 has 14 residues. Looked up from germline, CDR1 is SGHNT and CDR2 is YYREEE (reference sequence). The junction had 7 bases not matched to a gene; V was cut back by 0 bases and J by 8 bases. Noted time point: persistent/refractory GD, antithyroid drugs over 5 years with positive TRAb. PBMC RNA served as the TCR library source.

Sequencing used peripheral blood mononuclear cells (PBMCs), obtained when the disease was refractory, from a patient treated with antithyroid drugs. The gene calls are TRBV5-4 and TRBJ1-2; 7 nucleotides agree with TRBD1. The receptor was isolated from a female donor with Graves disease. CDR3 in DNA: TGTGCCAGCAGCTTGGGACAGGGTGTTTTCGGCTACACCTTC. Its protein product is CASSLGQGVFGYTF.